Reported below is one TCR beta chain. Method: immunoSEQ multiplex PCR; TCRdb's copy keeps in-frame clones and lacks some. The sample holds approximately 70,000 clones, roughly 80% seen once. These data are taken from a study of blood T cell repertoires in COVID-19. Trimming shortened V by 3 bases and J by 3 bases, and 9 bases separated the two germline ends. CDR1 and CDR2 from the germline V gene are MNHNS and SASEGT. CDR3 length equals 14 residues. This TCR was sampled from a woman at least 80 years old with acute or convalescent COVID-19. Specimen: peripheral blood. The chain couples TRBV6-1 to TRBJ2-1; tentatively, D is TRBD2 (5 bases). Here the CDR3 reads CASSELANYNEQFF. The CDR3, as DNA: TGTGCCAGCAGTGAGCTAGCTAACTACAATGAGCAGTTCTTC.